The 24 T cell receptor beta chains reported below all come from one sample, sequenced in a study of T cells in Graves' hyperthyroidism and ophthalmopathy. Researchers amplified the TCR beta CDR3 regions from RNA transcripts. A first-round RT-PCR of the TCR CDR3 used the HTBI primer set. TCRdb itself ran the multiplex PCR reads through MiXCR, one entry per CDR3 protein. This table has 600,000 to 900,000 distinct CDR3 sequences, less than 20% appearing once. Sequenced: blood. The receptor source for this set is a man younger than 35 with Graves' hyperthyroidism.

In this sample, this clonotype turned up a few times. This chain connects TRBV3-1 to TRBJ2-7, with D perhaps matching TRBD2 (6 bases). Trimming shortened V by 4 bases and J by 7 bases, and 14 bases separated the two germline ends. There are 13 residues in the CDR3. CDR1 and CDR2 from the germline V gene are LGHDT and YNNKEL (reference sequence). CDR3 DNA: TGTGCCAGCAGCCGCCAGACGGCGGGGGAGCAGTACTTC. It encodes CASSRQTAGEQYF.

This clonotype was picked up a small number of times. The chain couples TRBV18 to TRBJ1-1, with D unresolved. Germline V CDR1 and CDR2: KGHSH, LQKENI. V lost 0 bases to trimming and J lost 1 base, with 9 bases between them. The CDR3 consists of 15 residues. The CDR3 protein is CASSPPGSGNTEAFF. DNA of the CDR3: TGTGCCAGCTCACCACCAGGGTCGGGGAACACTGAAGCTTTCTTT. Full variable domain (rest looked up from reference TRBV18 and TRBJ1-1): NAGVMQNPRHLVRRRGQEARLRCSPMKGHSHVYWYRQLPEEGLKFMVYLQKENIIDESGMPKERFSAEFPKEGPSILRIQQVVRGDSAAYFCASSPPGSGNTEAFFGQGTRLTVV.

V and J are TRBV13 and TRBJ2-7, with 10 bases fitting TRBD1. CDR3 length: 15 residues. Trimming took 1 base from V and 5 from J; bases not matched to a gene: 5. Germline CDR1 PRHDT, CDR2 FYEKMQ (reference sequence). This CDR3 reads CASSLDRDRGNEQYF. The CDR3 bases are TGTGCCAGCAGCTTAGACCGGGACAGGGGTAACGAGCAGTACTTC.

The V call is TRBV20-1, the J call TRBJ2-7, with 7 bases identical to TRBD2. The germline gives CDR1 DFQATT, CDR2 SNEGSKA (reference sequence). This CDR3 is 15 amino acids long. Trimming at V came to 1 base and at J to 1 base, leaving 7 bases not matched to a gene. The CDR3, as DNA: TGCAGTGCTAGAGTTTGGCGGGAGAGGTCCTACGAGCAGTACTTC. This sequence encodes CSARVWRERSYEQYF.

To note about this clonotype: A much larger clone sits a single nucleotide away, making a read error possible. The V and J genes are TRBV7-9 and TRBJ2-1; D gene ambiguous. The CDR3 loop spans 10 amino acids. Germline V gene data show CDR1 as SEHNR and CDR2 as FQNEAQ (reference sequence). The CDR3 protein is CASSYDEQFF. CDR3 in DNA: TGTGCCAGCAGCTACGATGAGCAGTTCTTC.

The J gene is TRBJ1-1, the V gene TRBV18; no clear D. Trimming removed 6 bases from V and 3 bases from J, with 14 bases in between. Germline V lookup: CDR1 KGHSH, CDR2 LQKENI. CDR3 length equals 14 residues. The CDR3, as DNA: TGTGCCAGCTCGGGGAGGGATCTGCACACTGAAGCTTTCTTT. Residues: CASSGRDLHTEAFF.

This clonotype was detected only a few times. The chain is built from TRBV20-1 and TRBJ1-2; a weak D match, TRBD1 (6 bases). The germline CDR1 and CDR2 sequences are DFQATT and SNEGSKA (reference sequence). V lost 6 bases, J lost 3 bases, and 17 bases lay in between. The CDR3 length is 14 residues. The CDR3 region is CSAFLGGRYYGYTF. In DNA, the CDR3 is TGCAGTGCCTTCCTGGGGGGGCGCTACTATGGCTACACCTTC.

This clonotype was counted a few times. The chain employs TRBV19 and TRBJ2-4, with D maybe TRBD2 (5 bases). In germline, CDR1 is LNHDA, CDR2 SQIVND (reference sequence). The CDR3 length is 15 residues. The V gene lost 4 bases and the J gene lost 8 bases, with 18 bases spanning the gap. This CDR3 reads CASSTFGQTGDIQYF. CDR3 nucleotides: TGTGCCAGTAGTACGTTTGGGCAGACCGGGGACATTCAGTACTTC.

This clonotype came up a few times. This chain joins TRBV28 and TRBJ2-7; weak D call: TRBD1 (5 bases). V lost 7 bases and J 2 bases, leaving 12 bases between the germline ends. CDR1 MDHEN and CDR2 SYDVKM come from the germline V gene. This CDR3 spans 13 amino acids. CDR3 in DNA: TGTGCCAGCACCCCATGGGGCACCTACGAGCAGTACTTC. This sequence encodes CASTPWGTYEQYF.

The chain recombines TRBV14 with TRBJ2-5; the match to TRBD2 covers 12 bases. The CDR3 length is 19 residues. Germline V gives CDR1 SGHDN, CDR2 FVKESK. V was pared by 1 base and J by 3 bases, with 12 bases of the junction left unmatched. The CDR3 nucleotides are TGTGCCAGCAGCCAAGGATTTACTAGCGGGAGGTTTTGGGAAGAGACCCAGTACTTC. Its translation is CASSQGFTSGRFWEETQYF.

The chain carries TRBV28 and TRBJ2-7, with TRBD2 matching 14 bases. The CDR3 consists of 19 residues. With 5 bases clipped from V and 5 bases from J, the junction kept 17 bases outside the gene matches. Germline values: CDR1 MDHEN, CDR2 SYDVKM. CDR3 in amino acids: CASSPPPGTSGSNLHEQYF. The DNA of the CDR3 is TGTGCCAGCAGTCCGCCCCCAGGGACTAGCGGGAGTAACTTGCACGAGCAGTACTTC.

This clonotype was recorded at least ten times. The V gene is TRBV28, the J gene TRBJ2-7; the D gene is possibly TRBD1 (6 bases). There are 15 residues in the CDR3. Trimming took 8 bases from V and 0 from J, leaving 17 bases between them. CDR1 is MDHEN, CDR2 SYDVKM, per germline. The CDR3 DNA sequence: TGTGCCAGCTCTACGTATTGGGACAACTCCTACGAGCAGTACTTC. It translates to CASSTYWDNSYEQYF.

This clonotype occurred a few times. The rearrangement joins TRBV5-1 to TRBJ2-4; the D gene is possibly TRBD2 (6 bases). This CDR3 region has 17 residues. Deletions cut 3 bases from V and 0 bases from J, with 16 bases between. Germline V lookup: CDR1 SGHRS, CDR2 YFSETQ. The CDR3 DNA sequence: TGCGCCAGCAGCTCCCCGCGGGGTATTGGAGCCAAAAACATTCAGTACTTC. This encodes CASSSPRGIGAKNIQYF.

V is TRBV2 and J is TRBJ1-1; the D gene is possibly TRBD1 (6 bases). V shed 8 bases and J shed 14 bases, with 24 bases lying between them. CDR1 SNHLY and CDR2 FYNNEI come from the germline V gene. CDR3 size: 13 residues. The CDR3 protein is CASRLGGQAAGFF. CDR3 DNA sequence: TGTGCCAGCCGACTCGGGGGACAAGCAGCCGGATTCTTT.

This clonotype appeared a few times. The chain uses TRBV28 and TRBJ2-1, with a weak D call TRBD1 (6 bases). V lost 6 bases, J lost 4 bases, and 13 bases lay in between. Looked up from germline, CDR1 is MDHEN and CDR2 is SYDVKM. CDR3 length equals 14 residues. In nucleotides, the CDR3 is TGTGCCAGCAGGTCCGGGACATTTTACAATGAGCAGTTCTTC. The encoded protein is CASRSGTFYNEQFF.

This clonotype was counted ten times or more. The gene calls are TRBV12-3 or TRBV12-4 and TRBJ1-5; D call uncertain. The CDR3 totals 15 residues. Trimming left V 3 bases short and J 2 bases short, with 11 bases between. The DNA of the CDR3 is TGTGCCAGCAGTTTCGGGGTCTCTGGCAATCAGCCCCAGCATTTT. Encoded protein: CASSFGVSGNQPQHF.

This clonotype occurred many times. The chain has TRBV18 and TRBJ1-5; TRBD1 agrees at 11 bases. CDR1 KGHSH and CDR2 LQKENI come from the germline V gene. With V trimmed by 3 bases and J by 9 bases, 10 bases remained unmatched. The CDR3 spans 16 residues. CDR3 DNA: TGTGCCAGCTCACCTTTTTCGGCGGGGACAGGGGGGCCCCAGCATTTT. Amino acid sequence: CASSPFSAGTGGPQHF.

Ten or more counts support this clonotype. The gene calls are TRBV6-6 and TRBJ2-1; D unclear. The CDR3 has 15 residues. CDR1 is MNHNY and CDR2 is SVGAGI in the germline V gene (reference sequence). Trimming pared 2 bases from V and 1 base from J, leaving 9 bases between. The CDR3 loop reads CASSYGLDSYNEQFF. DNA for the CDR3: TGTGCCAGCAGTTACGGGCTAGATTCCTACAATGAGCAGTTCTTC.

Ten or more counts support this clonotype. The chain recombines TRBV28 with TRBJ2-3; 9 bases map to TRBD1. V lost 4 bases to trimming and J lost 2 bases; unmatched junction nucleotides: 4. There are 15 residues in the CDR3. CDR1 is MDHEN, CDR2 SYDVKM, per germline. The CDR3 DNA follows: TGTGCCAGCAGTTATCGGACAGGGGCCACAGATACGCAGTATTTT. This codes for CASSYRTGATDTQYF.

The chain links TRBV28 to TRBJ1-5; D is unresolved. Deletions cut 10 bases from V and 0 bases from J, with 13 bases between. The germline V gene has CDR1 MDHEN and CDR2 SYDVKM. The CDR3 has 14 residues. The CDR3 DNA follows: TGTGCCACCACCCCGGTGGGTAGCAATCAGCCCCAGCATTTT. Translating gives CATTPVGSNQPQHF.

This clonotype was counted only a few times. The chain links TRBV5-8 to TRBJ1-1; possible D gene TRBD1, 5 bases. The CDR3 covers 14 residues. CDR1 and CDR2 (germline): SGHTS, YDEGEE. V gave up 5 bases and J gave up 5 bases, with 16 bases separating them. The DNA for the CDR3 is TGTGCCAGCAGTTTTTTGGGGGAGAGAACTGAAGCTTTCTTT. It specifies CASSFLGERTEAFF.

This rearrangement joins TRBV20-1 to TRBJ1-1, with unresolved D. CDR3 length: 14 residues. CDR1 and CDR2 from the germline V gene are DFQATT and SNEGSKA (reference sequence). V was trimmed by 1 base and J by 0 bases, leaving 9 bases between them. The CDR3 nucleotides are TGCAGTGCTAGAGGGAGGAACATGAACACTGAAGCTTTCTTT. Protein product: CSARGRNMNTEAFF.

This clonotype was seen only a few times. CDR3 DNA: TGCAGCGGCATGACAGGTTTCCAGTTCTTC. Amino acids: CSGMTGFQFF. The chain employs TRBV29-1 and TRBJ2-1; TRBD1 is a possible D gene (6 bases). V gave up 7 bases and J gave up 13 bases, with 14 bases separating them. Looked up from germline, CDR1 is SQVTM and CDR2 is ANQGSEA. The CDR3 is 10 amino acids.

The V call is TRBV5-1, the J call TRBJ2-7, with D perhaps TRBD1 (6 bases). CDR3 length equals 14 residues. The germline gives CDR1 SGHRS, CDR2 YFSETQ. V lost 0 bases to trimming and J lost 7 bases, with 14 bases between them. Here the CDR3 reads CASSLEPQGWEQYF. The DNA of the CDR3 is TGCGCCAGCAGCTTGGAGCCCCAGGGGTGGGAGCAGTACTTC.